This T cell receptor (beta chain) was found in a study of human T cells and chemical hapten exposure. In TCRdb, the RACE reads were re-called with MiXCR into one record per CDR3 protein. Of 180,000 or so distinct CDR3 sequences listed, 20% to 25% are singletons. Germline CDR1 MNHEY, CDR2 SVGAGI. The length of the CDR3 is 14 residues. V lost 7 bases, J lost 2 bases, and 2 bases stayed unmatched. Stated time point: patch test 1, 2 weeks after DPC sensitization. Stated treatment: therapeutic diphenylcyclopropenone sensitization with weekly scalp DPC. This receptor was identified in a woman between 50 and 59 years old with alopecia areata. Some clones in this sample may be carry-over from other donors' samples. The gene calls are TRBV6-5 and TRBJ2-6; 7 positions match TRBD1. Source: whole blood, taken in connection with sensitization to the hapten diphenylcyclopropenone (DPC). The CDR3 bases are TGTGCCAGCAAAGGGGGCGCTGGGGCCAACGTCCTGACTTTC. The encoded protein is CASKGGAGANVLTF.